The clone carrying this TCR beta chain showed up many times. Its antigen is undetermined. The time point was: newly diagnosed GD, antithyroid drugs for less than 3 months. After RNA was extracted from PBMCs, the TCR library was made from it. This sample was taken from a study of regulatory T cells in long-lasting Graves disease. This CDR3 has 14 residues. V lost 3 bases and J 3 bases, leaving 11 bases between the germline ends. Germline V gene data show CDR1 as SNHLY and CDR2 as FYNNEI. The study, taken as a whole, reports: With persistent disease, TRBV28, TRBJ1-2 and TRBJ2-5 were the favored segments.

TCR beta libraries were built with iRepertoire HTBI primers and Arm-PCR of CDR3 regions. TCRdb re-derived calls from the multiplex PCR reads in MiXCR, one entry per CDR3 protein. The sample includes 400,000 to 500,000 distinct CDR3 sequences, around 13% of them seen just once. The same data also went into a second study, on T cells in Graves' hyperthyroidism and ophthalmopathy. From that report: HTBI primers drove first-round RT-PCR of the TCR CDR3.

The sequencing used peripheral blood mononuclear cells (PBMCs), collected at new diagnosis, from a patient treated with antithyroid drugs. The source of this sequence is a woman in her forties or fifties with Graves disease. The chain joins TRBV2 to TRBJ1-1, with a weak D call TRBD1 (6 bases). The CDR3 region has the DNA TGTGCCAGCAGTGACCAACAGGGTTACACTGAAGCTTTCTTT. Translated, it gives CASSDQQGYTEAFF.